This T cell receptor (beta chain) was profiled in a study of blood T cell repertoires in COVID-19. Across the study: Acute and convalescent COVID-19 specimens originated in the United States, Italy and Spain. T cells, B-cell-depleted T cells, or PBMCs provided the cDNA or gDNA that served as material.

As processed by the authors: Researchers report that nucleated cell counts were estimated from reference gene primer amplification. The table came from immunoSEQ multiplex PCR; TCRdb's copy has only in-frame clones and leaves some out. D and trimming were read from the DNA, whereas the V and J calls and clone size are those reported in that table. The sample lists about 210,000 clones; about 86% were seen once. This clone was counted a few times. This CDR3 has 14 residues. The J segment lost 5 bases and the V segment lost 3 bases, leaving 6 bases of the junction unmatched. Germline V CDR1 and CDR2: KGHSH, LQKENI.

This chain uses TRBV18 with TRBJ1-2; 7 nucleotides line up with TRBD1. The sequencing sample was made of peripheral blood. The receptor comes from a woman aged 70-85 years with acute or convalescent COVID-19. DNA of the CDR3: TGTGCCAGCTCACCCGGACAGGAGGCTTATGGCTACACCTTC. Translation gives CASSPGQEAYGYTF.